Sequencing of this T cell receptor beta chain was carried out in a study of human versus mouse CDR3 diversity and MHC coevolution. The data were produced by immunoSEQ multiplex PCR, yet TCRdb's version contains in-frame clones alone and is incomplete. The sample holds tens of thousands of clones, roughly 93% seen once. On this clone: What it binds is unknown.

Findings and caveats of the study: By iCHAO1, human TCR beta clonotypes numbered roughly 1.6 million, the most.

This CDR3 region has 14 residues. Germline lookup yields CDR1 GTSNPN and CDR2 SVGIG (reference sequence). J gave up 1 base and V 4 bases, and 6 bases lay outside the gene matches. The specimen was naive CD4+ T cells from blood. Subset specified: CD45RO-negative CD62L-positive naive CD4 T cells. The chain joins TRBV30 to TRBJ1-1; 7 positions match TRBD1. This clonotype was sampled from a person between 60 and 70 years old in good health. The CDR3 DNA reads as TGTGCCTGGACTATGGGACAGCAGAACACTGAAGCTTTCTTT. This encodes CAWTMGQQNTEAFF.